The 23 T cell receptor beta chains below all came from one sample that was sequenced in a study of blood T cell repertoires in COVID-19. Produced via immunoSEQ multiplex PCR; TCRdb's table is partial and in-frame only. The sample consists of roughly 200,000 clones, approximately 86% of them appearing once. Source material: peripheral blood. Receptor source: a woman aged 45-65 years with COVID-19, enrolled during active disease.

The V call is TRBV6-1, the J call TRBJ2-1, with TRBD1 as a possible D gene (5 bases). The CDR3 is 12 residues long. Germline CDR1 MNHNS, CDR2 SASEGT. Trimming removed 3 bases at V and 8 bases at J, with 8 bases between. The CDR3 reads CASSDPGYEQFF. The CDR3 nucleotides are TGTGCCAGCAGTGATCCAGGGTATGAGCAGTTCTTC.

This chain uses TRBV24-1 with TRBJ1-4; maybe TRBD1 (6 bases). The V and J ends lost 7 bases and 6 bases respectively, with 20 bases between them. The CDR3 consists of 16 residues. Per the germline V gene, CDR1 is KGHDR and CDR2 is SFDVKD. The CDR3 region is CATRSGRAGADEKLFF. CDR3 nucleotides: TGTGCCACCAGATCCGGGAGGGCAGGGGCTGATGAAAAACTGTTTTTT.

The chain is built from TRBV30 and TRBJ1-2, with no clear D. Germline V gives CDR1 GTSNPN, CDR2 SVGIG (reference sequence). CDR3 length: 13 residues. The V end was cut by 1 base, the J end by 8 bases, with 14 bases between. The CDR3 nucleotides read TGTGCCTGGAGTGGAAGGAGGGTAAGGGGCTACACCTTC. Its protein product is CAWSGRRVRGYTF.

The genes are TRBV6-5 and TRBJ1-6; tentatively, D is TRBD1 (5 bases). V lost 10 bases and J 8 bases, leaving 9 bases between the germline ends. CDR1 and CDR2 (germline): MNHEY, SVGAGI. The CDR3 has 11 residues. CDR3 in DNA: TGTGCCACCGGGGGGGATTCACCCCTCCACTTT. Translating gives CATGGDSPLHF.

The chain couples TRBV4-2 to TRBJ2-1, with D tentatively TRBD2 (5 bases). CDR1 is LGHNA and CDR2 is YNFKEQ in the germline V gene. V was pared by 3 bases and J by 0 bases, with 18 bases between. CDR3 length: 18 amino acids. The DNA of the CDR3 is TGTGCCAGCAGCCAGAGGGTAATGTTGGGGTACTCCTACAATGAGCAGTTCTTC. It encodes CASSQRVMLGYSYNEQFF.

The CDR3 reads CASSLVAGGFYEQYV. The CDR3 nucleotides are TGTGCCAGCAGTTTAGTAGCGGGGGGGTTCTACGAGCAGTACGTC. The chain carries TRBV27 and TRBJ2-7; 11 nucleotides line up with TRBD2. Germline-derived CDR1 and CDR2 are MNHEY and SMNVEV (reference sequence). The CDR3 has 15 residues. Trimming at V came to 2 bases and at J to 3 bases, leaving 3 bases not matched to a gene.

In this sample, this clone turned up a few times. The chain is built from TRBV11-2 and TRBJ2-7; tentative D call: TRBD1 (6 bases). Per germline, CDR1 SGHAT and CDR2 FQNNGV. CDR3 length: 14 residues. Trimming stripped 5 bases from V and 3 bases from J, with 14 bases between. The DNA of the CDR3 is TGTGCCAGCAGCCCACAGGGATTTGACTACGAGCAGTACTTC. This codes for CASSPQGFDYEQYF.

This sequence joins TRBV27 and TRBJ2-7; possible D gene TRBD1, 5 bases. CDR1 and CDR2 from the germline V gene are MNHEY and SMNVEV (reference sequence). V shed 5 bases and J shed 3 bases, with 11 bases lying between them. The CDR3 runs 13 residues. The CDR3 is CASSPTDGYEQYF. CDR3 nucleotides: TGTGCCAGCAGTCCGACAGACGGCTACGAGCAGTACTTC.

The chain couples TRBV30 to TRBJ1-6; 8 bases match TRBD1. V lost 4 bases to trimming and J lost 10 bases; unmatched junction nucleotides: 15. There are 16 residues in the CDR3. The germline CDR1 and CDR2 sequences are GTSNPN and SVGIG (reference sequence). CDR3 nucleotide sequence: TGTGCCTGGACAGGACAGGGTTCCTCCAAAATATCACCCCTCCACTTT. It translates to CAWTGQGSSKISPLHF.

This clone was seen a single time. The chain has TRBV2 and TRBJ1-2, with 7 bases fitting TRBD1. The ends lost 6 bases at V and 4 bases at J; junction bases unmatched: 14. The V gene's germline CDR1 is SNHLY and CDR2 FYNNEI. This CDR3 is built from 16 residues. For the CDR3, the DNA is TGTGCCAGCAGAGATGGGACAGAAATTCTCCGCTATGGCTACACCTTC. Translated: CASRDGTEILRYGYTF.

The V gene is TRBV4-3, the J gene TRBJ2-7; 8 nucleotides line up with TRBD1. The germline gives CDR1 LGHNA, CDR2 YSLEER. The CDR3 loop spans 14 amino acids. V lost 0 bases to trimming and J lost 2 bases; unmatched junction nucleotides: 0. CDR3 DNA sequence: TGCGCCAGCAGCCAAGAGGACAGGGCCTACGAGCAGTACTTC. Translated, it gives CASSQEDRAYEQYF.

Here the CDR3 reads CAWSSFSGNTIYF. The CDR3 coding sequence is TGTGCCTGGAGTTCCTTCTCTGGAAACACCATATATTTT. The rearrangement links TRBV30 to TRBJ1-3; D uncertain. The ends were cut back, 2 bases at V and 0 bases at J, with 5 bases in the middle. Germline V gene sequence: CDR1 GTSNPN, CDR2 SVGIG (reference sequence). This CDR3 has 13 residues.

The genes are TRBV6-1 and TRBJ1-5; the D is unclear. The germline V and J ends were trimmed by 4 bases and 0 bases, with 19 bases remaining between them. Germline V CDR1 and CDR2: MNHNS, SASEGT. The length of the CDR3 is 18 residues. DNA for the CDR3: TGTGCCAGCAGTGCCCGTAAGACACATATTTATAGCAATCAGCCCCAGCATTTT. Residues: CASSARKTHIYSNQPQHF.

This clone was counted once. The chain uses TRBV5-1 and TRBJ1-1; D may be TRBD1 (6 bases). V was clipped by 4 bases and J by 0 bases, with 7 bases between them. Germline values: CDR1 SGHRS, CDR2 YFSETQ. The CDR3 is made up of 13 amino acids. In nucleotides, the CDR3 is TGCGCCAGCAGCGGGGGCCTGAACACTGAAGCTTTCTTT. Translating gives CASSGGLNTEAFF.

The chain joins TRBV5-1 to TRBJ2-2, with 7 bases that match TRBD1. Germline assignment: CDR1 SGHRS and CDR2 YFSETQ. Germline trimming cut 0 bases from V and 0 bases from J; bases unmatched to any gene: 2. The CDR3 extends over 16 amino acids. The CDR3 bases are TGCGCCAGCAGCTTGGTGGGACAGTCGAACACCGGGGAGCTGTTTTTT. This codes for CASSLVGQSNTGELFF.

V is TRBV9 and J is TRBJ2-2, with D possibly matching TRBD1 (5 bases). The CDR3 length is 15 residues. The V end was cut by 4 bases, the J end by 5 bases, with 15 bases between. Per germline, CDR1 SGDLS and CDR2 YYNGEE. Written as DNA, the CDR3 is TGTGCCAGCAGCTTGTTAGGGGCCGGGACCGGGGAGCTGTTTTTT. Protein: CASSLLGAGTGELFF.

The rearrangement uses TRBV24-1 and TRBJ2-3; 16 nucleotides line up with TRBD2. CDR1 is KGHDR, CDR2 SFDVKD, per germline. CDR3 length: 17 amino acids. V lost 3 bases to trimming and J lost 6 bases; unmatched junction nucleotides: 5. The CDR3 loop is CATSDPGTSGGVDTQYF. Written as DNA, the CDR3 is TGTGCCACCAGTGATCCTGGGACTAGCGGGGGGGTGGATACGCAGTATTTT.

The rearrangement links TRBV19 to TRBJ2-1, with 12 bases matching TRBD2. Germline CDR1 LNHDA, CDR2 SQIVND (reference sequence). This CDR3 has 16 residues. V shed 4 bases, J shed 8 bases, and the junction held 9 bases outside the gene matches. CDR3 sequence: CASSTPSGGAFYEQFF. The CDR3 DNA follows: TGTGCCAGTAGTACCCCTAGCGGGGGGGCGTTCTATGAGCAGTTCTTC.

The chain employs TRBV19 and TRBJ2-6; 12 bases fit TRBD2. Germline assignment: CDR1 LNHDA and CDR2 SQIVND (reference sequence). V was clipped by 9 bases and J by 0 bases; unmatched bases: 12. This CDR3 comprises 19 residues. The chain's CDR3 is CASTTSGGLLSSGANVLTF. The CDR3 DNA sequence: TGTGCCAGCACGACTAGCGGGGGCCTCCTGAGCTCTGGGGCCAACGTCCTGACTTTC.

This clone was observed a few times. The chain couples TRBV5-5 to TRBJ1-2; TRBD1 is a possible D gene (6 bases). Germline loops: CDR1 SGHKS, CDR2 YYEKEE (reference sequence). The CDR3 extends over 13 amino acids. With 2 bases removed from V and 4 bases from J, the gap between germline ends came to 9 bases. The CDR3 bases are TGTGCCAGCAGCTTAACAGGGCGCTATGGCTACACCTTC. Its translation: CASSLTGRYGYTF.

This clone was counted a single time. The J gene is TRBJ2-7, the V gene TRBV27, with 11 bases lining up with TRBD2. The ends lost 3 bases at V and 3 bases at J; junction bases unmatched: 1. CDR3 length: 14 amino acids. Germline V lookup: CDR1 MNHEY, CDR2 SMNVEV (reference sequence). The CDR3: CASSLTSGDYEQYF. The DNA for the CDR3 is TGTGCCAGCAGTTTGACTAGCGGGGACTACGAGCAGTACTTC.

As concerns this clone: Additional DNA sequences in this sample encode the identical CDR3. The rearrangement links TRBV9 to TRBJ2-7; possible D gene TRBD1, 6 bases. Trimming left V 0 bases short and J 4 bases short, with 11 bases between. Germline-derived CDR1 and CDR2 are SGDLS and YYNGEE. The CDR3 length is 14 residues. CDR3 loop: CASSVGGGGYEQYF. In DNA form, the CDR3 reads TGTGCCAGCAGCGTAGGAGGGGGTGGATACGAGCAGTACTTC.

The rearrangement uses TRBV28 and TRBJ2-4, with a weak D call TRBD2 (6 bases). Germline V gene lookup returns CDR1 MDHEN and CDR2 SYDVKM. The CDR3 consists of 14 residues. The V end lost 2 bases, the J end lost 8 bases, and 13 bases lay between the germline ends. The CDR3 here is CASSLLPGGDIQYF. Written as DNA, the CDR3 is TGTGCCAGCAGTTTACTCCCCGGGGGTGACATTCAGTACTTC.